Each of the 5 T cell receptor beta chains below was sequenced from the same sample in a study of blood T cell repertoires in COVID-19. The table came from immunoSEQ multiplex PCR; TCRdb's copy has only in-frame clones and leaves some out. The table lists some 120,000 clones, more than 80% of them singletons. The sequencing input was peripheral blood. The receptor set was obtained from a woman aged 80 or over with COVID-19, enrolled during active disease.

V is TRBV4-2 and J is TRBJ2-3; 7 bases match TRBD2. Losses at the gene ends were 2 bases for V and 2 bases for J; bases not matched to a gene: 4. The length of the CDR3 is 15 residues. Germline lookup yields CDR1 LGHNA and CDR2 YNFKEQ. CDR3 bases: TGTGCCAGCAGCCAAATAGCGGGCCTCACAGATACGCAGTATTTT. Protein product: CASSQIAGLTDTQYF.

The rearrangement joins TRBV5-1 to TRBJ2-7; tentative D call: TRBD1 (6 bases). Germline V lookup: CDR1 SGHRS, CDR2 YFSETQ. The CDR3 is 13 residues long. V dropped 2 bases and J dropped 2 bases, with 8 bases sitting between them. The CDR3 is CASSLQGTYEQYF. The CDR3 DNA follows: TGCGCCAGCAGCTTACAGGGTACCTACGAGCAGTACTTC.

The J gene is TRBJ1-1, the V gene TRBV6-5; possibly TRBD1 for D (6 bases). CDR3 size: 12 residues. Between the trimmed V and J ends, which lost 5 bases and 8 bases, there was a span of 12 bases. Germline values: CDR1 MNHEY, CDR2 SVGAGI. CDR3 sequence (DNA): TGTGCCAGCAGTCGAACCGGGACAGAAGCTTTCTTT. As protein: CASSRTGTEAFF.

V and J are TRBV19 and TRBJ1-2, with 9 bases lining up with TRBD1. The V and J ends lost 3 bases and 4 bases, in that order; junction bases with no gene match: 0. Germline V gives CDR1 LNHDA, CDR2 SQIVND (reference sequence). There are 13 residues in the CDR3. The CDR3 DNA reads TGTGCCAGTAGTATGGGACAGGGCTATGGCTACACCTTC. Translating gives CASSMGQGYGYTF. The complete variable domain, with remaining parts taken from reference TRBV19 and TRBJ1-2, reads DGGITQSPKYLFRKEGQNVTLSCEQNLNHDAMYWYRQDPGQGLRLIYYSQIVNDFQKGDIAEGYSVSREKKESFPLTVTSAQKNPTAFYLCASSMGQGYGYTFGSGTRLTVV.

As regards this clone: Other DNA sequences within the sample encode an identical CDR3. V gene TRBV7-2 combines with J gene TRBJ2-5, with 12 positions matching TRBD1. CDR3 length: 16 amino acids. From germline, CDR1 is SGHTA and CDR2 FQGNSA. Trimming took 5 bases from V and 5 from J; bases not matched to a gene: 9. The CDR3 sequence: CASSVLGQGAGETQYF. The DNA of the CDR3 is TGTGCCAGCAGCGTTTTGGGACAGGGGGCGGGGGAGACCCAGTACTTC. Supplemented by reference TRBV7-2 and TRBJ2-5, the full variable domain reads GAGVSQSPSNKVTEKGKDVELRCDPISGHTALYWYRQSLGQGLEFLIYFQGNSAPDKSGLPSDRFSAERTGGSVSTLTIQRTQQEDSAVYLCASSVLGQGAGETQYFGPGTRLLVL.